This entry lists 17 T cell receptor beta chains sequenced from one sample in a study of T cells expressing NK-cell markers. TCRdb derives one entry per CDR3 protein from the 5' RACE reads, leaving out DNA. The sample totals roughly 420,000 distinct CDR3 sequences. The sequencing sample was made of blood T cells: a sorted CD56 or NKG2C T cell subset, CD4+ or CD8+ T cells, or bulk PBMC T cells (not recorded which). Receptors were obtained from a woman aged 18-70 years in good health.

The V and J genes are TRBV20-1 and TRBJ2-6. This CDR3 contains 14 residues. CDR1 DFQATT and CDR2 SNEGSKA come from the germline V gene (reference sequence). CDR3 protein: CSATPVLGANVLTF.

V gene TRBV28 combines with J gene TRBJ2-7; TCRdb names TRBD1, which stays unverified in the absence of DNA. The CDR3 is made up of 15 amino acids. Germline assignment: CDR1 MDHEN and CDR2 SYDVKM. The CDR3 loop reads CASSFFTTGSYEQYF.

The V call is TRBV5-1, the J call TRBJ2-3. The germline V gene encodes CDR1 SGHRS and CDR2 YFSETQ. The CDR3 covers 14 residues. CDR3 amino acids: CASSWDSTTDTQYF.

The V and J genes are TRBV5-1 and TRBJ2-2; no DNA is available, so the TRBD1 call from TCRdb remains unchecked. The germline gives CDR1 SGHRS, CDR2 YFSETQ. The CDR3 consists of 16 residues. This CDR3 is CASGFQATGYDGELFF.

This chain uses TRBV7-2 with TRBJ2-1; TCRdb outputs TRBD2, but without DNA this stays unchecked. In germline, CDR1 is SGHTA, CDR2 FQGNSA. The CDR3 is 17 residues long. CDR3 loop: CASSPYRARLGDNEQFF.

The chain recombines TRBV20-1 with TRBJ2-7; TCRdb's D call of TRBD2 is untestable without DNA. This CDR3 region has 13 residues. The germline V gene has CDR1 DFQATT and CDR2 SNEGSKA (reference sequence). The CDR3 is CSAARGISYEQYF.

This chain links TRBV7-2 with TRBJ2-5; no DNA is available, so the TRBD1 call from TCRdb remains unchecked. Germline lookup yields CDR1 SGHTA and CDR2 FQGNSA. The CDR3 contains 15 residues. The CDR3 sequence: CASSLMDRAQETQYF.

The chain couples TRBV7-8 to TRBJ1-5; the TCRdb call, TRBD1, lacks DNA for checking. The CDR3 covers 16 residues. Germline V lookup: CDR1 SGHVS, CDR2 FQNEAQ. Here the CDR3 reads CASSPGQGASNQPQHF. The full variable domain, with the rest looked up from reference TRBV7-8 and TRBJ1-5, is GAGVSQSPRYKVAKRGQDVALRCDPISGHVSLFWYQQALGQGPEFLTYFQNEAQLDKSGLPSDRFFAERPEGSVSTLKIQRTQQEDSAVYLCASSPGQGASNQPQHFGDGTRLSIL.

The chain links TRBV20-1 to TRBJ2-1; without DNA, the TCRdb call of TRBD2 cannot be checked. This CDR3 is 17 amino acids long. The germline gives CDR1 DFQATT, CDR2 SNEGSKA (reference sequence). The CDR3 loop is CSARFAARTLLGNEQFF.

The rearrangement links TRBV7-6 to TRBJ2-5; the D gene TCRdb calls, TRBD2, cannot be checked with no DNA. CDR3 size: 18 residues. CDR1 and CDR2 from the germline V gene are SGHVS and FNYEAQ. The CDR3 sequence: CASSLNGGGGLYQETQYF.

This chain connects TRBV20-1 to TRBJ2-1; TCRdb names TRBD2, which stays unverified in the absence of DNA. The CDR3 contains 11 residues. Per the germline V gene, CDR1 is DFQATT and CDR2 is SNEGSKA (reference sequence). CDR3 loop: CSASRSGSTFF.

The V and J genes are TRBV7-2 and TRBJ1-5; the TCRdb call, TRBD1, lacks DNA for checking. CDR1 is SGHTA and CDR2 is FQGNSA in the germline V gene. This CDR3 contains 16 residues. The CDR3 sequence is CASSLYSGQVNQPQHF. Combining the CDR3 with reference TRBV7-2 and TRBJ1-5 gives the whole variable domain GAGVSQSPSNKVTEKGKDVELRCDPISGHTALYWYRQSLGQGLEFLIYFQGNSAPDKSGLPSDRFSAERTGGSVSTLTIQRTQQEDSAVYLCASSLYSGQVNQPQHFGDGTRLSIL.

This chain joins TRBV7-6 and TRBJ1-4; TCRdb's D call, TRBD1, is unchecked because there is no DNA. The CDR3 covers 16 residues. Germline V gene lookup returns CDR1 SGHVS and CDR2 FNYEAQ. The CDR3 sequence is CASSLGPVQINEKLFF.

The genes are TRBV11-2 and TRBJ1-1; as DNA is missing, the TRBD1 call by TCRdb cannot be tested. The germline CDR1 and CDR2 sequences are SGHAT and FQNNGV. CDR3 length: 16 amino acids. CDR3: CASSLAGGGTYTEAFF.

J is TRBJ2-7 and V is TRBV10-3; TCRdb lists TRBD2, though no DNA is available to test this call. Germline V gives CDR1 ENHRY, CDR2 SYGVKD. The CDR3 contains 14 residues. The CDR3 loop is CAISPDPPFYEQYF.

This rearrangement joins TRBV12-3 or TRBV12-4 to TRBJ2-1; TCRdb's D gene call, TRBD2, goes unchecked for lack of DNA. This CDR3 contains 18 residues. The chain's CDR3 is CASRPGLAVPSSYNEQFF.

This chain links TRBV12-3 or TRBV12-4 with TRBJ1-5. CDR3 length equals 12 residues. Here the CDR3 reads CASSHGSQPQHF.